The 20 T cell receptor beta chains below all came from one sample that was sequenced in a study of blood T cell repertoires in COVID-19. The table came from immunoSEQ multiplex PCR; TCRdb's copy has only in-frame clones and leaves some out. This table holds some 120,000 clones, about 88% found once. The sequenced sample consisted of peripheral blood. The origin of the receptors is a human donor in a cohort sampled during active COVID-19.

This clone was counted a few times. The J gene is TRBJ2-1, the V gene TRBV28, with D possibly matching TRBD1 (6 bases). CDR1 and CDR2 from the germline V gene are MDHEN and SYDVKM. CDR3 length: 15 amino acids. Trimming removed 6 bases from V and 6 bases from J, with 18 bases in between. The CDR3 here is CASSPTGLRGNEQFF. DNA for the CDR3: TGTGCCAGCAGCCCCACCGGGCTCAGGGGCAATGAGCAGTTCTTC. Supplemented by reference TRBV28 and TRBJ2-1, the full variable domain reads DVKVTQSSRYLVKRTGEKVFLECVQDMDHENMFWYRQDPGLGLRLIYFSYDVKMKEKGDIPEGYSVSREKKERFSLILESASTNQTSMYLCASSPTGLRGNEQFFGPGTRLTVL.

V is TRBV4-1 and J is TRBJ2-1; 7 nucleotides align to TRBD2. The CDR3 sequence is 14 residues long. V shed 7 bases, J shed 5 bases, and the junction held 8 bases outside the gene matches. The germline gives CDR1 MGHRA, CDR2 YSYEKL. For the CDR3, the DNA is TGCGCCAGCAATTGGGAGGGCGTAAACAATGAGCAGTTCTTC. Residues: CASNWEGVNNEQFF.

The V gene is TRBV2, the J gene TRBJ1-6, with 8 bases fitting TRBD1. The CDR3 is 15 residues long. J lost 2 bases, V lost 6 bases, and 3 bases had no gene match. Germline-derived CDR1 and CDR2 are SNHLY and FYNNEI. Here the CDR3 reads CASRRDRTYNSPLHF. The CDR3 DNA sequence: TGTGCCAGCAGGCGGGACAGGACCTATAATTCACCCCTCCACTTT.

V and J are TRBV6-6 and TRBJ2-1, with a weak D call TRBD1 (7 bases). This CDR3 has 15 amino acids. Between the trimmed V and J ends, which lost 6 bases and 8 bases, there was a span of 20 bases. In germline, CDR1 is MNHNY, CDR2 SVGAGI (reference sequence). DNA of the CDR3: TGTGCCAGCAGCCGTAGACAGGGCCAGCGGGATGAGCAGTTCTTC. Its protein product is CASSRRQGQRDEQFF.

This sequence joins TRBV24-1 and TRBJ2-3; maybe TRBD2 (6 bases). The CDR3 length is 16 residues. The V gene lost 4 bases and the J gene lost 4 bases, with 17 bases spanning the gap. Germline CDR1 reads KGHDR; CDR2 reads SFDVKD. The CDR3 nucleotides read TGTGCCACCAGTGACCCCCCTTCACCGGGGGCAGATACGCAGTATTTT. Its protein is CATSDPPSPGADTQYF.

The V gene is TRBV23-1, the J gene TRBJ2-1; D not resolved. TRBV23-1 is an open reading frame, and its role is uncertain. V lost 3 bases and J lost 9, with 12 bases in between. This CDR3 comprises 13 residues. CDR3 in amino acids: CASSHALVVEQFF. DNA for the CDR3: TGCGCCAGCAGTCACGCGCTAGTGGTTGAGCAGTTCTTC.

This chain uses TRBV3-1 (or the pseudogene TRBV3-2) with TRBJ2-3; 9 bases map to TRBD1. Germline-derived CDR1 and CDR2 are LGHDT and YNNKEL (reference sequence). The CDR3 has 16 amino acids. V shed 5 bases, J shed 2 bases, and the junction held 8 bases outside the gene matches. CDR3 sequence reads: CASSNWDRATTDTQYF. CDR3 DNA sequence: TGTGCCAGCAGCAATTGGGACAGGGCTACCACAGATACGCAGTATTTT.

The chain has TRBV7-9 and TRBJ2-3; 10 nucleotides align to TRBD2. The CDR3 sequence is 14 residues long. The germline CDR1 and CDR2 sequences are SEHNR and FQNEAQ (reference sequence). V lost 5 bases, J lost 4 bases, and 3 bases stayed unmatched. As DNA, the CDR3 is TGTGCCAGCAGCCCAGCGGGGGGGCCAGATACGCAGTATTTT. Translation gives CASSPAGGPDTQYF.

This rearrangement joins TRBV5-4 to TRBJ2-3; 10 positions match TRBD2. Germline V gives CDR1 SGHNT, CDR2 YYREEE (reference sequence). Germline trimming cut 2 bases from V and 2 bases from J; bases unmatched to any gene: 8. The CDR3 sequence is 17 residues long. The CDR3 DNA reads TGTGCCAGCAGCTTATACAGCGGGAGGGCTAACACAGATACGCAGTATTTT. Amino acids: CASSLYSGRANTDTQYF.

The chain carries TRBV7-9 and TRBJ2-5, with 9 bases lining up with TRBD1. CDR1 SEHNR and CDR2 FQNEAQ come from the germline V gene (reference sequence). J lost 5 bases, V lost 5 bases, and 9 bases had no gene match. The CDR3 covers 15 residues. CDR3 protein: CASSPGTGGGETQYF. In DNA form, the CDR3 reads TGTGCCAGCAGCCCCGGAACAGGGGGCGGTGAGACCCAGTACTTC.

The rearrangement uses TRBV2 and TRBJ2-7, with D possibly TRBD2 on 6 matching bases. This CDR3 is built from 15 residues. Germline loops: CDR1 SNHLY, CDR2 FYNNEI. V was clipped by 3 bases and J by 1 base, with 13 bases between them. For the CDR3, the DNA is TGTGCCAGCAGTGATTTCGGGACTCCTTCCTACGAGCAGTACTTC. Amino acid sequence: CASSDFGTPSYEQYF.

The chain is built from TRBV13 and TRBJ2-7; 7 bases are shared with TRBD1. From germline, CDR1 is PRHDT and CDR2 FYEKMQ (reference sequence). This CDR3 is 13 amino acids long. V gave up 5 bases and J gave up 2 bases; unmatched junction bases: 3. The CDR3 DNA sequence: TGTGCCAGCAGCCCAGGGGGAACCTACGAGCAGTACTTC. This encodes CASSPGGTYEQYF.

The chain joins TRBV11-2 to TRBJ2-5; tentatively, D is TRBD2 (6 bases). V lost 5 bases and J 5 bases, leaving 15 bases between the germline ends. Germline-derived CDR1 and CDR2 are SGHAT and FQNNGV. The CDR3 loop spans 14 amino acids. The CDR3 nucleotides are TGTGCCAGCAGCGCCCGGAGGGCACAGGAGACCCAGTACTTC. It specifies CASSARRAQETQYF.

This chain uses TRBV30 with TRBJ1-2; TRBD1 might be the D (5 bases). Deletions cut 0 bases from V and 2 bases from J, with 7 bases between. The CDR3 has 13 residues. Germline CDR1 reads GTSNPN; CDR2 reads SVGIG (reference sequence). The CDR3 region has the DNA TGTGCCTGGAGTGTCGCAGGGAACTATGGCTACACCTTC. Protein sequence: CAWSVAGNYGYTF.

The chain employs TRBV6-2 or TRBV6-3 and TRBJ2-3, with D unclear. Germline loops: CDR1 MNHEY, CDR2 SVGEGT. V was trimmed by 6 bases and J by 10 bases, leaving 14 bases between them. The CDR3 extends over 12 amino acids. The CDR3 is CASSLGWRPQYF. The CDR3 nucleotides read TGTGCCAGCAGCCTCGGGTGGAGACCGCAGTATTTT.

The chain carries TRBV27 and TRBJ2-5; TRBD1 aligns across 11 bases. With V trimmed by 5 bases and J by 6 bases, 14 bases remained unmatched. This CDR3 contains 17 residues. Per the germline V gene, CDR1 is MNHEY and CDR2 is SMNVEV (reference sequence). The DNA for the CDR3 is TGTGCCAGCAGTCGGGTAGAGGCCGGGACAGGGGGAAAGACCCAGTACTTC. Amino acids: CASSRVEAGTGGKTQYF.

J is TRBJ2-5 and V is TRBV19; weak D call: TRBD2 (6 bases). The length of the CDR3 is 13 residues. V was shortened by 6 bases and J by 4 bases, with 12 bases between the two germline ends. In germline, CDR1 is LNHDA, CDR2 SQIVND (reference sequence). CDR3 DNA sequence: TGTGCCAGTAGCCCAGGAGGGCGAGAGACCCAGTACTTC. Amino acids: CASSPGGRETQYF.

In the case of this clone: The junction departs from the called germline gene at one end, perhaps through a read error. The same CDR3 is also encoded by other DNA sequences in this sample. The rearrangement uses TRBV7-2 and TRBJ1-2, with D unclear. Germline values: CDR1 SGHTA, CDR2 FQGNSA. This CDR3 is 15 amino acids long. CDR3 in DNA: TGTGCCAGTAGCTTAGAGGTCCTGGGAGAGTATGGCTACACCTTC. This sequence encodes CASSLEVLGEYGYTF.

V usage is TRBV6-6 and J usage is TRBJ2-1; 10 bases line up with TRBD2. The CDR3 extends over 16 amino acids. The germline CDR1 and CDR2 sequences are MNHNY and SVGAGI (reference sequence). The trim removed 7 bases at V and 3 bases at J, leaving 9 bases unmatched. CDR3 bases: TGTGCCAGCATTCTTTGGGCTAGCGGGGGCTACAATGAGCAGTTCTTC. Its translation is CASILWASGGYNEQFF.

The chain combines TRBV6-5 with TRBJ2-3; tentatively, D is TRBD2 (6 bases). Trimming took 2 bases from V and 1 from J, leaving 13 bases between them. Germline loops: CDR1 MNHEY, CDR2 SVGAGI. The CDR3 has 16 residues. CDR3 nucleotides: TGTGCCAGCAGTTACGGTTCCGGGGGAGGCACAGATACGCAGTATTTT. This codes for CASSYGSGGGTDTQYF.